The source of this T cell receptor beta chain is a study of blood T cell repertoires in COVID-19. At the level of the study: The study drew acute and convalescent COVID-19 samples from the United States, Italy and Spain. PBMCs, B-cell-depleted T cells, or T cells were the source of the cDNA or gDNA that made up the material.

In the authors' methods: The authors estimated nucleated cell counts from reference gene primer amplification. Only in-frame clones appear in the TCRdb table, and some are missing; sequencing was by immunoSEQ multiplex PCR. V and J calls and clone size follow that table, whereas D and trimming were derived from the DNA. The data show about 110,000 clones, with about 80% seen just once and roughly a fifth held by the top ten. The TCR sequence derives from a woman aged 70 to 79 with acute or convalescent COVID-19. Sequenced sample: peripheral blood.

DNA of the CDR3: TGTGCCAGCAGTTCAAACAGGGGAGTAGCTTCACCCCTCCACTTT. Protein: CASSSNRGVASPLHF. This chain connects TRBV6-5 to TRBJ1-6; 7 bases align to TRBD1. The CDR3 has 15 residues. Germline V lookup: CDR1 MNHEY, CDR2 SVGAGI. J lost 9 bases, V lost 4 bases, and 9 bases had no gene match.